One and the same sample provided the 31 T cell receptor beta chains below, sequenced in a study of identical twins. One entry per CDR3 protein, called by TCRdb with MiXCR from the 5' RACE reads. The sample includes hundreds of thousands of distinct CDR3 sequences, 6.5% to 9.5% of them seen just once. The data were also submitted as part of a second study, on yellow fever vaccine responses in identical twins.

Sample: memory (CD45RO+) T cells sorted from blood. The receptors were sampled from a woman aged 18-30 years in good health.

This clonotype was seen more than once but under ten times. The gene calls are TRBV6-5 and TRBJ2-7; 7 positions match TRBD2. Germline CDR1 reads MNHEY; CDR2 reads SVGAGI. The CDR3 totals 15 residues. Unmatched junction bases numbered 6, after V lost 2 bases and J lost 2 bases. The CDR3 DNA reads as TGTGCCAGCAGTTACGGGGAGGGGAGGGCCTACGAGCAGTACTTC. Its protein is CASSYGEGRAYEQYF.

The chain uses TRBV20-1 and TRBJ1-5; D call uncertain. The germline gives CDR1 DFQATT, CDR2 SNEGSKA (reference sequence). The CDR3 has 13 amino acids. Trimming took off 1 base at V and 9 bases at J, with 13 bases between the two ends. The CDR3 nucleotides read TGCAGTGCTAGAGTACGGGGAGAAGGGCCCCAGCATTTT. The encoded protein is CSARVRGEGPQHF.

This chain joins TRBV6-5 and TRBJ2-2, with D hard to call. The V gene's germline CDR1 is MNHEY and CDR2 SVGAGI. Trimming shortened V by 1 base and J by 6 bases, and 3 bases separated the two germline ends. This CDR3 is built from 12 residues. The CDR3 DNA is TGTGCCAGCAGTTACTGGCCCGGGGAGCTGTTTTTT. Its translation is CASSYWPGELFF.

In regard to this clonotype: This clone may be a read error of a much larger clone one base away. This chain joins TRBV3-1 and TRBJ1-1; 7 nucleotides agree with TRBD1. The CDR3 runs to 14 residues. Germline values: CDR1 LGHDT, CDR2 YNNKEL (reference sequence). Unmatched junction bases numbered 4, after V lost 5 bases and J lost 1 base. CDR3 in amino acids: CASSTGTANTEAFF. CDR3 nucleotide sequence: TGTGCCAGCAGCACCGGGACAGCGAACACTGAAGCTTTCTTT.

This clonotype was observed many times. This chain uses TRBV12-3 or TRBV12-4 with TRBJ2-2, with D possibly TRBD1 on 5 matching bases. The CDR3 covers 15 residues. V lost 7 bases and J 3 bases, leaving 15 bases between the germline ends. The CDR3 reads CASTWGGSHTGELFF. CDR3 bases: TGTGCCAGCACCTGGGGCGGAAGTCACACCGGGGAGCTGTTTTTT.

The table lists this clonotype with a few counts. The rearrangement joins TRBV2 to TRBJ2-2, with TRBD2 matching over 14 bases. Germline loops: CDR1 SNHLY, CDR2 FYNNEI. This CDR3 is built from 18 residues. Losses at the gene ends were 6 bases for V and 6 bases for J; bases not matched to a gene: 12. The chain's CDR3 is CASSGTGLAGEKSGELFF. The CDR3 DNA reads TGTGCCAGCAGCGGTACGGGACTAGCGGGAGAAAAATCCGGGGAGCTGTTTTTT. Together with reference TRBV2 and TRBJ2-2, the CDR3 gives the full variable domain: EPEVTQTPSHQVTQMGQEVILRCVPISNHLYFYWYRQILGQKVEFLVSFYNNEISEKSEIFDDQFSVERPDGSNFTLKIRSTKLEDSAMYFCASSGTGLAGEKSGELFFGEGSRLTVL.

The sample holds a few counts of this clonotype. V is TRBV29-1 and J is TRBJ1-1; D gene ambiguous. Deletions cut 2 bases from V and 4 bases from J, with 14 bases between. Germline V gives CDR1 SQVTM, CDR2 ANQGSEA. The CDR3 totals 14 residues. CDR3 in amino acids: CSVEFGLGSTEAFF. In nucleotides, the CDR3 is TGCAGCGTTGAATTTGGTCTGGGGAGCACTGAAGCTTTCTTT.

This clonotype has a count of ten or more. CDR3 amino acids: CAISKSSGESQPQHF. CDR3 DNA sequence: TGTGCCATCAGCAAATCCTCGGGGGAGAGTCAGCCCCAGCATTTT. The chain has TRBV10-3 and TRBJ1-5; D possibly corresponds to TRBD1 (5 bases). V was shortened by 6 bases and J by 6 bases, with 18 bases between the two germline ends. The CDR3 sequence is 15 residues long. Germline loops: CDR1 ENHRY, CDR2 SYGVKD.

The rearrangement uses TRBV4-2 and TRBJ2-2, with unresolved D. Per germline, CDR1 LGHNA and CDR2 YNFKEQ. The V end lost 3 bases, the J end lost 0 bases, and 8 bases lay between the germline ends. This CDR3 has 15 amino acids. The DNA for the CDR3 is TGTGCCAGCAGCCAGACTGGCGCGAACACCGGGGAGCTGTTTTTT. It specifies CASSQTGANTGELFF.

The chain is built from TRBV5-1 and TRBJ2-1; 7 positions match TRBD1. Germline trimming cut 5 bases from V and 7 bases from J; bases unmatched to any gene: 12. CDR1 is SGHRS and CDR2 is YFSETQ in the germline V gene. This CDR3 contains 15 residues. The CDR3 nucleotides are TGCGCCAGCAGTTATGACGGCAGGGGGTGGAATGAGCAGTTCTTC. Its protein product is CASSYDGRGWNEQFF.

The table lists this clonotype with many counts. The chain carries TRBV20-1 and TRBJ2-3; the match to TRBD2 covers 9 bases. The length of the CDR3 is 16 residues. Germline V CDR1 and CDR2: DFQATT, SNEGSKA (reference sequence). V dropped 3 bases and J dropped 0; count of bases not matched to a gene: 7. The DNA of the CDR3 is TGCAGTGCTAGGGACGCTAGCGGGGCTAGCACAGATACGCAGTATTTT. Protein: CSARDASGASTDTQYF.

This clonotype came up a few times. V and J are TRBV19 and TRBJ2-1; the match to TRBD2 covers 7 bases. The CDR3 loop spans 14 amino acids. V gave up 6 bases and J gave up 0 bases; unmatched junction bases: 2. The V gene's germline CDR1 is LNHDA and CDR2 SQIVND (reference sequence). This chain's CDR3 is CASRGGSSYNEQFF. The CDR3 DNA follows: TGTGCCAGTAGGGGAGGGAGCTCCTACAATGAGCAGTTCTTC.

This clonotype occurred many times. The rearrangement uses TRBV10-3 and TRBJ2-1, with D tentatively TRBD1 (6 bases). Trimming took off 6 bases at V and 7 bases at J, with 16 bases between the two ends. Germline CDR1 and CDR2: ENHRY and SYGVKD. This CDR3 contains 14 residues. CDR3 sequence (DNA): TGTGCCATCAGCCCGGGACAAGGGAAGAATGAGCAGTTCTTC. Translated: CAISPGQGKNEQFF.

V usage is TRBV7-7 and J usage is TRBJ2-1; 7 bases agree with TRBD1. Germline V CDR1 and CDR2: SSHAT, FNYEAQ (reference sequence). The CDR3 has 13 residues. With V trimmed by 10 bases and J by 3 bases, 6 bases remained unmatched. CDR3 DNA sequence: TGTGCCACCTCGACAGGGCGCTACAATGAGCAGTTCTTC. It specifies CATSTGRYNEQFF.

The chain carries TRBV5-5 and TRBJ1-2, with 9 bases matching TRBD1. This CDR3 is 18 amino acids long. Germline V gives CDR1 SGHKS, CDR2 YYEKEE (reference sequence). Trimming removed 1 base from V and 2 bases from J; junction bases left unmatched: 12. For the CDR3, the DNA is TGTGCCAGCAGCTTGATCGCCAGGACAGGGGTACCCAACTATGGCTACACCTTC. This sequence encodes CASSLIARTGVPNYGYTF.

This chain links TRBV20-1 with TRBJ2-7; 9 bases align to TRBD1. J was trimmed by 2 bases and V by 6 bases; bases with no gene match: 8. CDR3 length equals 14 residues. The germline V gene encodes CDR1 DFQATT and CDR2 SNEGSKA (reference sequence). This CDR3 reads CSATDRGLPYEQYF. In DNA form, the CDR3 reads TGCAGTGCGACGGACAGGGGCTTGCCCTACGAGCAGTACTTC.

This clonotype is medium-sized within its sample. The V call is TRBV2, the J call TRBJ1-2; D unresolved. V lost 8 bases to trimming and J lost 1 base, with 11 bases between them. The CDR3 contains 13 residues. Germline CDR1 and CDR2: SNHLY and FYNNEI. CDR3 amino acids: CASEPMINYGYTF. Written as DNA, the CDR3 is TGTGCCAGCGAGCCCATGATTAACTATGGCTACACCTTC.

This CDR3 reads CASSQDPGWNYGYTF. Here the CDR3 DNA reads TGCGCCAGCAGCCAAGACCCGGGGTGGAACTATGGCTACACCTTC. The chain links TRBV4-1 to TRBJ1-2; D is unclear. The CDR3 spans 15 residues. Trimming cost V 0 bases and J 2 bases, with 10 bases left between them. CDR1 and CDR2 (germline): MGHRA, YSYEKL.

This clonotype was detected ten times or more. The chain couples TRBV3-1 to TRBJ2-3; perhaps TRBD2 as D (6 bases). V lost 4 bases to trimming and J lost 1 base, with 9 bases between them. Germline assignment: CDR1 LGHDT and CDR2 YNNKEL (reference sequence). The CDR3 totals 14 residues. CDR3 amino acids: CASSLGLGTDTQYF. The DNA of the CDR3 is TGTGCCAGCAGCCTGGGACTGGGCACAGATACGCAGTATTTT.

This clonotype came up a few times. The rearrangement links TRBV4-1 to TRBJ1-5, with D unclear. V was shortened by 4 bases and J by 1 base, with 14 bases between the two germline ends. This CDR3 has 16 residues. CDR1 MGHRA and CDR2 YSYEKL come from the germline V gene. CDR3 DNA sequence: TGCGCCAGCAGCCGGGTTTGGGCCGCCAGCAATCAGCCCCAGCATTTT. This encodes CASSRVWAASNQPQHF.

This clonotype has ten or more counts. The chain couples TRBV7-3 to TRBJ2-2; D is uncertain. The CDR3 is 13 residues long. Looked up from germline, CDR1 is SGHTA and CDR2 is FQGTGA. V was cut by 5 bases and J by 6 bases, with 10 bases left in between. The DNA for the CDR3 is TGTGCCAGCAGCCCGTCCGGACCCGGGGAGCTGTTTTTT. Encoded protein: CASSPSGPGELFF.

This clonotype was found a few times. The chain links TRBV2 to TRBJ2-3; 8 bases line up with TRBD2. Trimming took 6 bases from V and 4 from J; bases not matched to a gene: 9. CDR3 length equals 15 residues. Germline values: CDR1 SNHLY, CDR2 FYNNEI. The CDR3 spells CASRPTAGVPDTQYF. CDR3 nucleotide sequence: TGTGCCAGCAGACCTACAGCGGGAGTTCCAGATACGCAGTATTTT.

This clonotype appeared a few times. The genes are TRBV7-3 and TRBJ1-2, with D tentatively TRBD1 (5 bases). This CDR3 contains 14 residues. CDR1 and CDR2 (germline): SGHTA, FQGTGA. Between the trimmed V and J ends, which lost 4 bases and 4 bases, there was a span of 13 bases. DNA of the CDR3: TGTGCCAGCAGCTCTGACAGTGCTGGCTATGGCTACACCTTC. Protein sequence: CASSSDSAGYGYTF. Supplemented by reference TRBV7-3 and TRBJ1-2, the full variable domain reads GAGVSQTPSNKVTEKGKYVELRCDPISGHTALYWYRQSLGQGPEFLIYFQGTGAADDSGLPNDRFFAVRPEGSVSTLKIQRTERGDSAVYLCASSSDSAGYGYTFGSGTRLTVV.

There are many counts of this clonotype. The rearrangement links TRBV24-1 to TRBJ2-1, with D hard to call. Germline V gives CDR1 KGHDR, CDR2 SFDVKD. Trimming shortened V by 2 bases and J by 8 bases, and 12 bases separated the two germline ends. The CDR3 spans 14 residues. CDR3 sequence: CATSDWLGSDEQFF. The CDR3 DNA reads as TGTGCCACCAGTGATTGGCTGGGATCCGATGAGCAGTTCTTC.

This clonotype was counted between two and nine times. This chain joins TRBV2 and TRBJ2-5, with D perhaps matching TRBD1 (6 bases). CDR3 size: 15 residues. The germline V gene encodes CDR1 SNHLY and CDR2 FYNNEI. Trimming removed 3 bases at V and 2 bases at J, with 13 bases between. CDR3 DNA: TGTGCCAGCAGTGATTGGACAGCACAACAAGAGACCCAGTACTTC. This gives the protein CASSDWTAQQETQYF.

This clonotype was recorded at least ten times. This chain connects TRBV20-1 to TRBJ2-3; D is unclear. This CDR3 spans 12 amino acids. CDR1 is DFQATT, CDR2 SNEGSKA, per germline (reference sequence). The ends were cut back, 3 bases at V and 0 bases at J, with 4 bases in the middle. This CDR3 is CSASRSTDTQYF. CDR3 nucleotide sequence: TGCAGTGCTAGTCGGAGCACAGATACGCAGTATTTT.

This clonotype was detected ten times or more. The chain carries TRBV12-3 or TRBV12-4 and TRBJ1-4; TRBD1 matches 9 bases. The CDR3 is 14 residues long. Trimming removed 4 bases from V and 6 bases from J; junction bases left unmatched: 3. The CDR3 sequence is CASSWGQGDEKLFF. The DNA of the CDR3 is TGTGCCAGCAGTTGGGGACAGGGTGATGAAAAACTGTTTTTT.

This clonotype was seen ten or more times. The rearrangement uses TRBV29-1 and TRBJ2-1; a weak D match, TRBD2 (6 bases). V lost 5 bases, J lost 4 bases, and 15 bases lay in between. The CDR3 covers 14 residues. From germline, CDR1 is SQVTM and CDR2 ANQGSEA. CDR3 in amino acids: CSVLRGFRYNEQFF. CDR3 sequence (DNA): TGCAGCGTTTTACGGGGGTTCCGTTACAATGAGCAGTTCTTC.

The rearrangement joins TRBV28 to TRBJ2-7; TRBD1 is a possible D gene (6 bases). CDR1 and CDR2 from the germline V gene are MDHEN and SYDVKM. V lost 7 bases and J 4 bases, leaving 20 bases between the germline ends. The CDR3 consists of 15 residues. The CDR3 sequence: CASTSTIAGDYEQYF. The CDR3 nucleotides read TGTGCCAGCACCTCTACGATCGCAGGGGATTACGAGCAGTACTTC.

The rearrangement links TRBV20-1 to TRBJ1-6, with TRBD1 as a possible D gene (6 bases). The CDR3 spans 17 residues. From germline, CDR1 is DFQATT and CDR2 SNEGSKA (reference sequence). The V and J ends lost 5 bases and 6 bases respectively, with 23 bases between them. The DNA of the CDR3 is TGCAGTGCTGCTTTGGGGGGGGCGCCAACTCGTAATTCACCCCTCCACTTT. This translates into CSAALGGAPTRNSPLHF.

This clonotype was observed once. The chain employs TRBV7-6 and TRBJ1-5; D is ambiguous. The V end was cut by 2 bases, the J end by 4 bases, with 9 bases between. There are 14 residues in the CDR3. CDR1 SGHVS and CDR2 FNYEAQ come from the germline V gene. CDR3 protein: CASSLSLRNQPQHF. The CDR3 nucleotides are TGTGCCAGCAGCTTATCTCTCCGGAATCAGCCCCAGCATTTT.